These 26 T cell receptor beta chains share one sample of origin, sequenced in a study of blood T cell repertoires in COVID-19. Sequencing was performed with immunoSEQ multiplex PCR; in TCRdb, only in-frame clones are kept and a portion is missing. Here the sample spans some 140,000 clones, roughly four fifths being singletons. The sample comprised peripheral blood. The receptors derive from a man of 80 years or more with acute or convalescent COVID-19.

The chain couples TRBV9 to TRBJ2-5; 7 bases align to TRBD1. V shed 0 bases and J 5 bases; nucleotides not matched to a gene: 7. CDR1 and CDR2 from the germline V gene are SGDLS and YYNGEE. The CDR3 has 15 residues. The CDR3 DNA sequence: TGTGCCAGCAGCGTAGCTGTAGGGGGCTCGGAGACCCAGTACTTC. Its protein product is CASSVAVGGSETQYF.

The chain uses TRBV5-1 and TRBJ2-7; 7 nucleotides align to TRBD2. Germline trimming cut 7 bases from V and 2 bases from J; bases unmatched to any gene: 12. This CDR3 comprises 15 residues. Germline assignment: CDR1 SGHRS and CDR2 YFSETQ. The CDR3 spells CASAPGGGLPYEQYF. The CDR3 DNA sequence: TGCGCCAGCGCTCCTGGGGGGGGTCTTCCCTACGAGCAGTACTTC.

The chain carries TRBV6-2 or TRBV6-3 and TRBJ2-1; 8 bases are shared with TRBD1. Germline assignment: CDR1 MNHEY and CDR2 SVGEGT. V was pared by 5 bases and J by 0 bases, with 6 bases of the junction left unmatched. This CDR3 is 16 amino acids long. CDR3 amino acids: CASSTRQGSSYNEQFF. In nucleotides, the CDR3 is TGTGCCAGCAGTACCCGACAGGGGAGCTCCTACAATGAGCAGTTCTTC.

The chain has TRBV3-1 (or the pseudogene TRBV3-2) and TRBJ2-7; no clear D. V was shortened by 3 bases and J by 6 bases, with 15 bases between the two germline ends. The V gene's germline CDR1 is LGHDT and CDR2 YNNKEL (reference sequence). CDR3 length: 14 residues. The CDR3 DNA reads as TGTGCCAGCAGCCATTCTCCGCCGTCGGGCGAGCAGTACTTC. Translation gives CASSHSPPSGEQYF.

This clone was recorded a few times. The gene calls are TRBV28 and TRBJ1-1; 8 bases agree with TRBD1. With 8 bases clipped from V and 6 bases from J, the junction kept 11 bases outside the gene matches. Germline lookup yields CDR1 MDHEN and CDR2 SYDVKM. The CDR3 consists of 14 residues. The CDR3 spells CASRNPGGSAEAFF. The CDR3 DNA follows: TGTGCCAGCCGCAACCCAGGGGGCAGCGCTGAAGCTTTCTTT.

J is TRBJ2-2 and V is TRBV28, with 8 bases identical to TRBD2. The CDR3 loop spans 15 amino acids. The germline V gene has CDR1 MDHEN and CDR2 SYDVKM. Trimming took 6 bases from V and 4 from J; bases not matched to a gene: 7. The CDR3 DNA sequence: TGTGCCAGCAGCGGGGGGGCAGGGAGCACCGGGGAGCTGTTTTTT. Translation: CASSGGAGSTGELFF.

In regard to this clone: An end of the junction differs from the germline gene, which may be a read error. The chain recombines TRBV2 with TRBJ2-7; 7 bases align to TRBD1. Germline V lookup: CDR1 SNHLY, CDR2 FYNNEI. The CDR3 has 13 amino acids. This CDR3 is CASSEARQGLINF. CDR3 DNA sequence: TGTGCCAGCAGTGAAGCAAGACAGGGCCTAATAAACTTC.

This clone has a handful of counts. This chain joins TRBV3-1 (or the pseudogene TRBV3-2) and TRBJ2-3; the D gene is possibly TRBD2 (7 bases). The V gene lost 0 bases and the J gene lost 2 bases, with 12 bases spanning the gap. This CDR3 region has 16 residues. The germline V gene encodes CDR1 LGHDT and CDR2 YNNKEL (reference sequence). CDR3 sequence (DNA): TGTGCCAGCAGCCAAGAGTTGCGGGGGCACACAGATACGCAGTATTTT. Its protein is CASSQELRGHTDTQYF.

The genes are TRBV19 and TRBJ1-1; 12 bases agree with TRBD1. V lost 3 bases to trimming and J lost 2 bases; unmatched junction nucleotides: 7. Per germline, CDR1 LNHDA and CDR2 SQIVND (reference sequence). This CDR3 is built from 17 residues. The CDR3 is CASSMGQGATINTEAFF. DNA of the CDR3: TGTGCCAGTAGTATGGGACAGGGGGCTACAATAAACACTGAAGCTTTCTTT.

The J gene is TRBJ2-7, the V gene TRBV7-2, with 12 nucleotides matching TRBD2. Germline V gives CDR1 SGHTA, CDR2 FQGNSA. The CDR3 has 17 amino acids. The V segment lost 5 bases and the J segment 3 bases; nucleotides outside the gene matches: 11. CDR3 amino acids: CASSLGAPGLAGYEQYF. The CDR3 DNA is TGTGCCAGCAGCCTAGGAGCACCGGGACTAGCGGGCTACGAGCAGTACTTC.

CDR3 loop: CRGRGDTEAFF. The CDR3 nucleotides are TGCAGGGGCCGCGGGGACACTGAAGCTTTCTTT. The genes are TRBV20-1 and TRBJ1-1; D unresolved. The CDR3 contains 11 residues. CDR1 is DFQATT and CDR2 is SNEGSKA in the germline V gene (reference sequence).

CDR3 region: CASSPGRRGAGELFF. CDR3 sequence (DNA): TGTGCCAGCAGCCCCGGGAGGCGTGGGGCCGGGGAGCTGTTTTTT. The chain links TRBV5-4 to TRBJ2-2; 7 nucleotides agree with TRBD2. This CDR3 comprises 15 residues. The V gene's germline CDR1 is SGHNT and CDR2 YYREEE (reference sequence). J lost 6 bases, V lost 4 bases, and 9 bases had no gene match.

This clone was seen a single time. The J gene is TRBJ2-3, the V gene TRBV28; 7 bases align to TRBD1. This CDR3 has 15 amino acids. The V gene's germline CDR1 is MDHEN and CDR2 SYDVKM. V lost 3 bases, J lost 2 bases, and 5 bases stayed unmatched. DNA of the CDR3: TGTGCCAGCAGTTTTCGGACAGGCCACACAGATACGCAGTATTTT. As protein: CASSFRTGHTDTQYF.

CDR3 nucleotides: TGCGCCAGCAGCTTGGGACAGGGGGTTAACTATGGCTACACCTTC. It encodes CASSLGQGVNYGYTF. J is TRBJ1-2 and V is TRBV5-1, with 9 bases fitting TRBD1. The CDR3 consists of 15 residues. Per the germline V gene, CDR1 is SGHRS and CDR2 is YFSETQ. Trimming removed 0 bases from V and 1 base from J; junction bases left unmatched: 1.

This chain joins TRBV7-9 and TRBJ2-2; 11 bases match TRBD2. Germline lookup yields CDR1 SEHNR and CDR2 FQNEAQ (reference sequence). Trimming removed 4 bases from V and 5 bases from J; junction bases left unmatched: 6. This CDR3 contains 16 residues. CDR3 loop: CASSSRTSGRTGELFF. The CDR3 DNA sequence: TGTGCCAGCAGCTCCCGGACTAGCGGGCGTACCGGGGAGCTGTTTTTT.

On this clone itself: An end of the junction does not agree with germline; a read error may underlie this. The gene calls are TRBV7-7 and TRBJ2-1, with TRBD2 as a possible D gene (7 bases). The CDR3 consists of 16 residues. The germline V gene has CDR1 SSHAT and CDR2 FNYEAQ (reference sequence). The CDR3 protein is CASSPRVGGGPGEQFF. CDR3 in DNA: TGTGCTAGCAGCCCCCGGGTGGGGGGGGGCCCAGGTGAGCAGTTCTTC.

V gene TRBV7-9 combines with J gene TRBJ2-5; 14 nucleotides line up with TRBD2. Germline-derived CDR1 and CDR2 are SEHNR and FQNEAQ (reference sequence). V shed 5 bases and J 4 bases; nucleotides not matched to a gene: 3. The CDR3 totals 15 residues. The CDR3 is CASSPGLAGGETQYF. The CDR3 DNA reads TGTGCCAGCAGCCCCGGACTAGCGGGGGGAGAGACCCAGTACTTC.

This clone was seen a few times. The V and J genes are TRBV7-2 and TRBJ1-1; possibly TRBD1 for D (6 bases). Germline lookup yields CDR1 SGHTA and CDR2 FQGNSA. The CDR3 contains 15 residues. V was pared by 2 bases and J by 4 bases, with 14 bases between. CDR3 amino acids: CASSLISGGFTEAFF. The CDR3 bases are TGTGCCAGCAGCTTAATTTCTGGGGGCTTCACTGAAGCTTTCTTT.

V usage is TRBV5-1 and J usage is TRBJ2-3; D not resolved. The CDR3 runs to 13 residues. V lost 7 bases, J lost 4 bases, and 13 bases lay in between. CDR1 is SGHRS and CDR2 is YFSETQ in the germline V gene. The CDR3 DNA is TGCGCCAGCGCCATATCAGAAGCAGATACGCAGTATTTT. It yields the protein CASAISEADTQYF. Combining the CDR3 with reference TRBV5-1 and TRBJ2-3 gives the whole variable domain KAGVTQTPRYLIKTRGQQVTLSCSPISGHRSVSWYQQTPGQGLQFLFEYFSETQRNKGNFPGRFSGRQFSNSRSEMNVSTLELGDSALYLCASAISEADTQYFGPGTRLTVL.

The chain combines TRBV7-2 with TRBJ2-1; D is perhaps TRBD1 (6 bases). The CDR3 totals 14 residues. Germline CDR1 SGHTA, CDR2 FQGNSA. V lost 4 bases, J lost 6 bases, and 13 bases lay in between. The CDR3 sequence is CASSSYGQFNEQFF. CDR3 DNA: TGTGCCAGCAGCTCCTACGGACAGTTCAATGAGCAGTTCTTC. The whole variable domain, remainder taken from reference TRBV7-2 and TRBJ2-1, is GAGVSQSPSNKVTEKGKDVELRCDPISGHTALYWYRQSLGQGLEFLIYFQGNSAPDKSGLPSDRFSAERTGGSVSTLTIQRTQQEDSAVYLCASSSYGQFNEQFFGPGTRLTVL.

The V and J genes are TRBV7-8 and TRBJ2-7; no firm D call. V lost 5 bases to trimming and J lost 4 bases, with 9 bases between them. This CDR3 is 12 amino acids long. Per germline, CDR1 SGHVS and CDR2 FQNEAQ. The DNA of the CDR3 is TGTGCCAGCAGCCAGACATCATACGAGCAGTACTTC. It codes for CASSQTSYEQYF.

The V gene is TRBV19, the J gene TRBJ1-2, with 7 bases identical to TRBD1. The CDR3 runs to 14 residues. Germline values: CDR1 LNHDA, CDR2 SQIVND (reference sequence). V shed 5 bases and J 4 bases; nucleotides not matched to a gene: 7. For the CDR3, the DNA is TGTGCCAGTAGTCCCGACAGGGACCTCTATGGCTACACCTTC. This encodes CASSPDRDLYGYTF.

The CDR3 sequence: CASSLGTGLGADTQYF. In nucleotides, the CDR3 is TGTGCCAGCAGCTTAGGAACAGGGTTGGGCGCAGATACGCAGTATTTT. The chain joins TRBV11-2 to TRBJ2-3, with D perhaps matching TRBD1 (6 bases). Germline CDR1 SGHAT, CDR2 FQNNGV. The CDR3 sequence is 16 residues long. V lost 1 base and J lost 4, with 15 bases in between.

CDR3 region: CASSHTGTGDSRAQYF. The CDR3 DNA is TGTGCCAGCAGCCATACCGGGACAGGGGATTCTAGGGCCCAGTACTTC. The V call is TRBV7-2, the J call TRBJ2-5; 10 bases are a match to TRBD1. The CDR3 has 16 amino acids. In germline, CDR1 is SGHTA, CDR2 FQGNSA. Trimming took 5 bases from V and 9 from J; bases not matched to a gene: 15.

The genes are TRBV7-2 and TRBJ2-3, with 7 bases matching TRBD2. V dropped 8 bases and J dropped 4; count of bases not matched to a gene: 9. Per the germline V gene, CDR1 is SGHTA and CDR2 is FQGNSA. This CDR3 spans 14 amino acids. The CDR3 DNA reads TGTGCCAGCTCCTGGGGCGGGGGTTCAGATACGCAGTATTTT. Residues: CASSWGGGSDTQYF. Based on the CDR3 plus reference TRBV7-2 and TRBJ2-3, the full variable domain is GAGVSQSPSNKVTEKGKDVELRCDPISGHTALYWYRQSLGQGLEFLIYFQGNSAPDKSGLPSDRFSAERTGGSVSTLTIQRTQQEDSAVYLCASSWGGGSDTQYFGPGTRLTVL.

This clone was seen just once. The chain combines TRBV7-2 with TRBJ1-6, with unresolved D. This CDR3 comprises 16 residues. Trimming stripped 0 bases from V and 7 bases from J, with 13 bases between. Per the germline V gene, CDR1 is SGHTA and CDR2 is FQGNSA. As DNA, the CDR3 is TGTGCCAGCAGCTTAGCAGGGTCGGGAGGAAATTCACCCCTCCACTTT. It encodes CASSLAGSGGNSPLHF.